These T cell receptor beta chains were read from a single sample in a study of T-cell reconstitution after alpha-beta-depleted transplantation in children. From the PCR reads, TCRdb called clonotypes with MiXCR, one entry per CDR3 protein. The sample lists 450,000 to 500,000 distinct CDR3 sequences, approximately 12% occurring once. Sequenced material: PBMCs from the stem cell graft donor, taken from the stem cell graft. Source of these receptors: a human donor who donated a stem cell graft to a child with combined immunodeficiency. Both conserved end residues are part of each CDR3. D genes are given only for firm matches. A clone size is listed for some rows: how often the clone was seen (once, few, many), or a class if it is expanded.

DNA: TGTGCCAGCAAAGGGACTACCCACAATGAGCAGTTCTTC
CDR3: CASKGTTHNEQFF
size: few
D: TRBD2
J: TRBJ2-1
V: TRBV12-3/TRBV12-4

DNA: TGTGCCATCAGTGAAGCAGGAGACGAAGAGACCCAGTACTTC
CDR3: CAISEAGDEETQYF
size: NA
D: NA
J: TRBJ2-5
V: TRBV10-3

DNA: TGCGCCAGCAGCCAAGGGGGGTCAGAGACCCAGTACTTC
CDR3: CASSQGGSETQYF
size: few
D: NA
J: TRBJ2-5
V: TRBV4-3

DNA: TGTGCCAGCAGTCAACCCGGGACAGGGTTGGGGGAAAAACTGTTTTTT
CDR3: CASSQPGTGLGEKLFF
size: many
D: TRBD1
J: TRBJ1-4
V: TRBV6-1

DNA: TGTGCCAGCAGTGAACCCGAATCCGGGAGCCCGACCCACGAGCAGTACTTC
CDR3: CASSEPESGSPTHEQYF
size: many
D: NA
J: TRBJ2-7
V: TRBV6-1

DNA: TGTGCCAGCAGCCAAGATCGGGGTGAGGATGAAAAACTGTTTTTT
CDR3: CASSQDRGEDEKLFF
size: few
D: NA
J: TRBJ1-4
V: TRBV4-2

DNA: TGTGCCATCAGTTATACAGGGACCAATCAGCCCCAGCATTTT
CDR3: CAISYTGTNQPQHF
size: NA
D: NA
J: TRBJ1-5
V: TRBV10-3

DNA: TGCAGTGCGAGGACAGGGGGCCTTCTTTACTTC
CDR3: CSARTGGLLYF
size: few
D: TRBD1
J: TRBJ2-7
V: TRBV20-1

DNA: TGTGCCAGCAGTTTACTTCGAAACGTCAGGATGTCAAAGACCCAGTACTTC
CDR3: CASSLLRNVRMSKTQYF
size: NA
D: NA
J: TRBJ2-5
V: TRBV27

DNA: TGCGCCAGCAGCCAATCCAGACGCTCCTACAATGAGCAGTTCTTC
CDR3: CASSQSRRSYNEQFF
size: NA
D: NA
J: TRBJ2-1
V: TRBV4-3

DNA: TGTGCCATCAGTGAGTCAGGTCTAGCGGTCTCCTACAATGAGCAGTTCTTC
CDR3: CAISESGLAVSYNEQFF
size: many
D: TRBD2
J: TRBJ2-1
V: TRBV10-3

DNA: TGTGCCAGCAGACTCCAGGAGGCAGATACGCAGTATTTT
CDR3: CASRLQEADTQYF
size: few
D: NA
J: TRBJ2-3
V: TRBV6-1

DNA: TGCGCCAGCAGCTTGGGGGACAGGGTGAGCAATCAGCCCCAGCATTTT
CDR3: CASSLGDRVSNQPQHF
size: NA
D: TRBD1
J: TRBJ1-5
V: TRBV5-1

DNA: TGTGCCAGCAGACCCTATAGCGAGAAATACAATGAGCAGTTCTTC
CDR3: CASRPYSEKYNEQFF
size: many
D: NA
J: TRBJ2-1
V: TRBV12-3/TRBV12-4

DNA: TGTGCCTGGAGTCCGTTGGGGCCTTACGAGCAGTACTTC
CDR3: CAWSPLGPYEQYF
size: NA
D: NA
J: TRBJ2-7
V: TRBV30

DNA: TGTGCCACCAGCAGAGAACTGAACACTGAAGCTTTCTTT
CDR3: CATSRELNTEAFF
size: once
D: NA
J: TRBJ1-1
V: TRBV15

DNA: TGTGCCAGCAGTTTTCGGTTGGGGTTCGGCTACGAGCAGTACTTC
CDR3: CASSFRLGFGYEQYF
size: NA
D: NA
J: TRBJ2-7
V: TRBV28

DNA: TGCGCCAGCAGCCAAGAAAGTGACGGACACTACGAGCAGTACTTC
CDR3: CASSQESDGHYEQYF
size: many
D: NA
J: TRBJ2-7
V: TRBV4-3